The 6 T cell receptor beta chains in this list originate from one sample, sequenced in a study of cytomegalovirus exposure and HLA in healthy donors. The primer mix had 60 Vbeta and 13 Jbeta primers. Only in-frame clones appear in the TCRdb table, and some are missing; sequencing was by immunoSEQ multiplex PCR. The table has about 150,000 clones, approximately 80% seen once. Sample: PBMCs. These receptors originate from a woman in her 40s in good health and CMV-seronegative.

The chain combines TRBV18 with TRBJ1-4, with D possibly matching TRBD1 (6 bases). Germline V gene data show CDR1 as KGHSH and CDR2 as LQKENI. The CDR3 length is 15 residues. V lost 3 bases and J 8 bases, leaving 16 bases between the germline ends. As DNA, the CDR3 is TGTGCCAGCTCACCGGACAGTACGAAGGTAGAAAAACTGTTTTTT. Encoded protein: CASSPDSTKVEKLFF.

V usage is TRBV7-2 and J usage is TRBJ2-7; D not certain. The germline gives CDR1 SGHTA, CDR2 FQGNSA. With 3 bases removed from V and 2 bases from J, the gap between germline ends came to 5 bases. CDR3 length equals 12 residues. CDR3 bases: TGTGCCAGCAGCTTGTCTCCCTACGAGCAGTACTTC. This encodes CASSLSPYEQYF.

V and J are TRBV5-6 and TRBJ1-1; 9 nucleotides match TRBD1. Germline V gene sequence: CDR1 SGHDT, CDR2 YYEEEE. V was pared by 4 bases and J by 1 base, with 8 bases of the junction left unmatched. The CDR3 spans 16 residues. The CDR3 region has the DNA TGTGCCAGCAGCCCCTCAATGGGACAGGGGAACACTGAAGCTTTCTTT. This gives the protein CASSPSMGQGNTEAFF.

The gene calls are TRBV6-5 and TRBJ1-4; D might be TRBD1 (5 bases). This CDR3 is 14 amino acids long. V was shortened by 7 bases and J by 0 bases, with 9 bases between the two germline ends. From germline, CDR1 is MNHEY and CDR2 SVGAGI. The CDR3 DNA follows: TGTGCCAGCACCAGACAGCCAACTAATGAAAAACTGTTTTTT. This codes for CASTRQPTNEKLFF.

The gene calls are TRBV5-3 and TRBJ2-6; D gene ambiguous. TRBV5-3 is identified as an open reading frame with a role that is uncertain. V lost 0 bases to trimming and J lost 1 base, with 11 bases between them. The CDR3 contains 17 residues. The CDR3 DNA sequence: TGTGCCAGAAGCTTGGGCGCTTGGAGTTCTGGGGCCAACGTCCTGACTTTC. Its translation is CARSLGAWSSGANVLTF.

The rearrangement uses TRBV7-2 and TRBJ2-1, with D possibly TRBD1 on 5 matching bases. The CDR3 loop spans 15 amino acids. V lost 3 bases to trimming and J lost 0 bases, with 9 bases between them. The germline V gene has CDR1 SGHTA and CDR2 FQGNSA. The CDR3 region is CASSFQGPSYNEQFF. CDR3 sequence (DNA): TGTGCCAGCAGCTTTCAGGGTCCCTCCTACAATGAGCAGTTCTTC.